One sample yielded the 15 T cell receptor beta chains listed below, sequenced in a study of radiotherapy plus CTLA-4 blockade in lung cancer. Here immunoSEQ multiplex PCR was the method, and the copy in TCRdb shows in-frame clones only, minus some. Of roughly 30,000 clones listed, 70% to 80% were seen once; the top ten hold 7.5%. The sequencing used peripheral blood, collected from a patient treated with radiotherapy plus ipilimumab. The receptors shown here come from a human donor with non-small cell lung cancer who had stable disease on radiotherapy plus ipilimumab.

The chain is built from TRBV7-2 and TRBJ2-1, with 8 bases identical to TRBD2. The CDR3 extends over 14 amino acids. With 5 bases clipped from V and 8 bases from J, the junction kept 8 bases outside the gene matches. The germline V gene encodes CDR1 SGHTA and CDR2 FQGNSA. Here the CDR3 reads CASSTGTSIYEQFF. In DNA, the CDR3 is TGTGCCAGCAGCACCGGGACTAGTATCTATGAGCAGTTCTTC.

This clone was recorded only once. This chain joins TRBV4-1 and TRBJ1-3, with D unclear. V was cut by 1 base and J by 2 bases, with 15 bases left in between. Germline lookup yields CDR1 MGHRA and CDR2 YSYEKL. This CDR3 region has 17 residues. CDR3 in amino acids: CASSQGEPVGAGNTIYF. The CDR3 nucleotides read TGCGCCAGCAGCCAAGGGGAGCCCGTAGGCGCTGGAAACACCATATATTTT.

CDR3 in DNA: TGTGCCAGCAGTGATCAAGGACTAGCGGGGGCCGGGGAGCTGTTTTTT. Translation gives CASSDQGLAGAGELFF. The chain employs TRBV6-1 and TRBJ2-2; TRBD2 matches 13 bases. CDR1 is MNHNS, CDR2 SASEGT, per germline. The CDR3 runs to 16 residues. The J segment lost 6 bases and the V segment lost 3 bases, leaving 4 bases of the junction unmatched.

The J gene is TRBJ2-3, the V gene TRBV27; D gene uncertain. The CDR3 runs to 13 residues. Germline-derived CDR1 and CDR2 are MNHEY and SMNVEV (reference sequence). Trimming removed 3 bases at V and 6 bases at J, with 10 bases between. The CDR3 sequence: CASSFGSLDTQYF. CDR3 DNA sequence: TGTGCCAGCAGTTTCGGGTCATTGGATACGCAGTATTTT.

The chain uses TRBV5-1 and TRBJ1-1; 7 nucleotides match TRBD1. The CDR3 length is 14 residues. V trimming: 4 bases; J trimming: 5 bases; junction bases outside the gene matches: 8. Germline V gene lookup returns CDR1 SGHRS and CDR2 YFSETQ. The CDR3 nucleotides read TGCGCCAGCAGCCCCGAAGGGGGCCAGACTGAAGCTTTCTTT. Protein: CASSPEGGQTEAFF.

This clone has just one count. The CDR3 protein is CASSLTGTDRNQPQHF. CDR3 bases: TGTGCCAGCAGCTTAACGGGGACGGACCGCAATCAGCCCCAGCATTTT. This chain joins TRBV11-2 and TRBJ1-5, with D perhaps matching TRBD1 (5 bases). The CDR3 has 16 residues. V was pared by 2 bases and J by 2 bases, with 13 bases between. CDR1 and CDR2 (germline): SGHAT, FQNNGV. Complete variable domain (other parts from reference TRBV11-2 and TRBJ1-5): EAGVAQSPRYKIIEKRQSVAFWCNPISGHATLYWYQQILGQGPKLLIQFQNNGVVDDSQLPKDRFSAERLKGVDSTLKIQPAKLEDSAVYLCASSLTGTDRNQPQHFGDGTRLSIL.

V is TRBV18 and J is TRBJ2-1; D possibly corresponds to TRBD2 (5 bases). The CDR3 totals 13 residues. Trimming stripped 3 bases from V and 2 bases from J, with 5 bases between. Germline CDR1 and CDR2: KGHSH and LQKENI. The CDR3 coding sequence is TGTGCCAGCTCACCCGGGGCCTACAATGAGCAGTTCTTC. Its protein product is CASSPGAYNEQFF. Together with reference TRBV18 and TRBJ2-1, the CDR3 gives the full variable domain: NAGVMQNPRHLVRRRGQEARLRCSPMKGHSHVYWYRQLPEEGLKFMVYLQKENIIDESGMPKERFSAEFPKEGPSILRIQQVVRGDSAAYFCASSPGAYNEQFFGPGTRLTVL.

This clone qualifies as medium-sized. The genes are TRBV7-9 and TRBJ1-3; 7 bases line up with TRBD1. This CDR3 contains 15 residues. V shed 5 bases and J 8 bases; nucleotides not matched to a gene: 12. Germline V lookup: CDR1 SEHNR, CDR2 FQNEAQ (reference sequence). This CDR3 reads CASSPRQGVGYTIYF. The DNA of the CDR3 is TGTGCCAGCAGCCCTCGACAGGGCGTAGGATACACCATATATTTT. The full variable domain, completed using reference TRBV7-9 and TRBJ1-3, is DTGVSQNPRHKITKRGQNVTFRCDPISEHNRLYWYRQTLGQGPEFLTYFQNEAQLEKSRLLSDRFSAERPKGSFSTLEIQRTEQGDSAMYLCASSPRQGVGYTIYFGEGSWLTVV.

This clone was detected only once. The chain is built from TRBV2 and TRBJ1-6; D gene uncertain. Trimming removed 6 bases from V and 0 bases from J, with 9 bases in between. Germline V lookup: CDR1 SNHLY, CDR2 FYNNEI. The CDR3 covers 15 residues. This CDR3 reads CASREQSSYNSPLHF. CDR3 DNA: TGTGCCAGCAGAGAACAGAGCTCCTATAATTCACCCCTCCACTTT.

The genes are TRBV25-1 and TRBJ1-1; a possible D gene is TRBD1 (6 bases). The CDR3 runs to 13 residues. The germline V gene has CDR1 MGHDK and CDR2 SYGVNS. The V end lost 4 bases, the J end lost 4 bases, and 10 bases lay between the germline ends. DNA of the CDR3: TGTGCCAGCAGTGTCGGACAGCGCACTGAAGCTTTCTTT. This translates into CASSVGQRTEAFF.

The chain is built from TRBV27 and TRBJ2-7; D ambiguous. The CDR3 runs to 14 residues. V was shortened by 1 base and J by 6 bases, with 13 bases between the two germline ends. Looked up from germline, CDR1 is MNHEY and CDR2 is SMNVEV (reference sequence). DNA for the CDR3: TGTGCCAGCAGTTTATTGTCATACAAGCTCGAGCAGTACTTC. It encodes CASSLLSYKLEQYF.

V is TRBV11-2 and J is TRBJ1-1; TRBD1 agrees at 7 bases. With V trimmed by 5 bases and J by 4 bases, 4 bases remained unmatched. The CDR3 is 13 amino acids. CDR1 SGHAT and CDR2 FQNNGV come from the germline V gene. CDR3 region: CASSMGQTTEAFF. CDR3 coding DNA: TGTGCCAGCAGCATGGGACAGACCACTGAAGCTTTCTTT.

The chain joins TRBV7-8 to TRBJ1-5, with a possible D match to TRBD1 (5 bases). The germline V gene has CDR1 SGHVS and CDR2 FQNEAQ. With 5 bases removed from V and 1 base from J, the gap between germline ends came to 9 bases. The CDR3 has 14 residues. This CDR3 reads CASSPRDSNQPQHF. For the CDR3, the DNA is TGTGCCAGCAGCCCCCGGGACAGCAATCAGCCCCAGCATTTT.

This chain's CDR3 is CASNGGGIHTEAFF. In nucleotides, the CDR3 is TGTGCCAGTAACGGGGGGGGCATTCACACTGAAGCTTTCTTT. The chain joins TRBV19 to TRBJ1-1, with D possibly being TRBD1 (6 bases). V was shortened by 7 bases and J by 3 bases, with 15 bases between the two germline ends. Germline values: CDR1 LNHDA, CDR2 SQIVND (reference sequence). This CDR3 contains 14 residues.

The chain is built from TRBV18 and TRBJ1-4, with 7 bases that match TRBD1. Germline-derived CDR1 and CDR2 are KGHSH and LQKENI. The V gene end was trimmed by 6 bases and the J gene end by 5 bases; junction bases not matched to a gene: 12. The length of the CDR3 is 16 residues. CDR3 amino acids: CASSLAGGSANEKLFF. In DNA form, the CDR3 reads TGTGCCAGCTCTCTCGCAGGGGGTTCGGCGAATGAAAAACTGTTTTTT.